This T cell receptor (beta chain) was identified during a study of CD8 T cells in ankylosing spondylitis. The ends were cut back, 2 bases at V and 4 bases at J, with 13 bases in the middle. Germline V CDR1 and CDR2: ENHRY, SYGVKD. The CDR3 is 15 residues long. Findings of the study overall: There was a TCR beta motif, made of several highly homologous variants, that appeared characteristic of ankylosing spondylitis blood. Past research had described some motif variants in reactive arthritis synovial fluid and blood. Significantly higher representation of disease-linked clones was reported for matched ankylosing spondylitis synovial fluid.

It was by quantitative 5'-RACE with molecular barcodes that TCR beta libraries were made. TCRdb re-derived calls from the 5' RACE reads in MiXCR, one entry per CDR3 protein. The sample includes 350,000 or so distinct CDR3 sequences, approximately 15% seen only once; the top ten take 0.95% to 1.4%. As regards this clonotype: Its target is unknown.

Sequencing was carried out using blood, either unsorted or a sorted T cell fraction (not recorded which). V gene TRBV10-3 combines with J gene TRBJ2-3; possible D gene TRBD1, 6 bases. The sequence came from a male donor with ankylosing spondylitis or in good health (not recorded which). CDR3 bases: TGTGCCATCAGTGAGATAATGGCAGGGGCAGATACGCAGTATTTT. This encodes CAISEIMAGADTQYF.